Reported below is one TCR beta chain. No cognate antigen has been identified for it. Within one base of it there is no much larger clone, and no base qualities were kept. Using the deep immunoSEQ assay, multiplex PCR amplified TCR CDR3 regions from genomic DNA. Genomic DNA extracted from each cell subset was distributed evenly over all wells of several immunoSEQ 96-well plates, and each plate served as one replicate. For sorted subsets, about 200 ng genomic DNA, equal to approximately 30,000 T cell genomes, was loaded into each replicate PCR. Purified libraries were measured with a Qubit 3.0 fluorometer, size-checked on a Bioanalyzer 2100, and measured again with the KAPA Library Quantification kit. A separate single-read 150-cycle Illumina NextSeq 550 flow cell was used to sequence each immunoSEQ 96-well plate. On the authors' methods: Because the immunoSEQ output included only junctional sequences and no quality scores, the filtering could not be the same as the filtering used for full-length reads. Sequences were annotated with PyIR, a Python wrapper for IgBLAST v1.9, and V/J genes and CDR3 were assigned using IMGT germline references. Any read was removed if the V/J assignment was weak (E-value above 1e-6), the CDR3 was missing, or the read contained stop codons, out-of-frame junctions, or ambiguous translated residues. A V3J clonotype was defined by an identical inferred V gene, J gene, and CDR3 amino acid sequence. Percentage overlap between repertoires was computed as shared unique clonotypes divided by the size of the smaller repertoire. Richness of each repertoire was evaluated using RTK rarefaction, the Chao1 estimator, and Recon v2.1 estimates of unobserved clonotypes. For all TCRbeta clonotypes obtained by the gDNA method from a few donors, generation probabilities were computed with OLGA. TCRdb obtained this table from immuneACCESS and retained in-frame rearrangements with V and J assigned. These tables miss some clones; where compared with another copy, unresolved V genes account for less than half of the shortfall, and the remainder is unexplained. The D gene and trimming were derived from the DNA, and the V and J assignments and clone size from that table. The sample yields millions of clones; roughly 94% were counted once. The ten biggest clones cover around 0.13% of the sample.

The CDR3 sequence holds 16 residues, the cysteine and phenylalanine included. The only DNA kept is the CDR3, 48 bases in frame from the first base. V loses 4 bases, J loses 7 bases, and the germline ends lie 19 bases apart. The germline V gene yields MGHDK for CDR1 and SYGVNS for CDR2. These data originate in a study of shared clonotypes between healthy human individuals (dated by TCRdb to the early 2020s). Study-wide context: The cohort comprised a couple of women and a few men aged 18 to 49 years. For each donor, CD4 naive and CD4 memory were each run on three plates, CD8 naive on two plates, and CD8 memory on one plate. To estimate repertoire size and how much clonotype sharing occurs between individuals, the study deeply sequenced the blood TCR repertoires of five healthy adults. Different laboratories and diverse techniques were used to prepare libraries and sequence TCR repertoires, to increase sequencing depth and limit assay-specific biases. Each donor's leukapheresis produced roughly between roughly 0.85 and 10 billion PBMCs. The investigation overall reported the following: Naive subsets generally had larger estimated clonotype richness than memory subsets did. Higher generation probabilities were observed for clonotypes shared by all four sorted-subset donors than for non-shared clonotypes. The genetic and exposure-history diversity represented was limited by the small number of donors. Sampling was restricted to blood, and TCR repertoires in tissues likely differ from the TCR repertoires found in blood. Across a few donors, about 5% of naive CD4, around 3.5% of naive CD8, 2% to 2.5% of memory CD4, and under 0.45% of memory CD8 clonotypes were shared. Pairwise subsampling led to the expectation that sequencing depth would affect the degree of clonotype sharing among donors. Rarefaction of sorted-subset datasets indicated incomplete sequencing despite the large sequencing depth.

Donors were healthy HIV-negative adults with no recently reported acute infections or vaccinations. Every donor was a Caucasian adult residing in Nashville, Tennessee, USA. Magnetic negative selection was used to enrich CD4+ T cells, after which naive cells were positively selected on CD45RA and the negative fraction became the memory subset. Blood was collected by leukapheresis, and PBMCs were isolated by Ficoll-Histopaque density gradient centrifugation and then cryopreserved in liquid nitrogen vapor phase. Purity and quantity of every magnetically sorted T cell population were checked by analytical flow cytometry. Each sorted fraction had its genomic DNA isolated and then quantified by UV absorbance on a Nanodrop 2000c.

The chain couples TRBV25-1 to TRBJ1-4; no D segment can be confidently identified. The clonotype comes from a man aged 18 to 29 in good health. Sequencing was done on a sample of naive CD4+ T cells sorted from blood. The cell subset or site label here, explained by the study, means: CD45RA+ positively selected. The nucleotides read TGTGCCAGCAGTGGAGGGCCCCAGTATTTTACTGAAAAACTGTTTTTT. It codes for CASSGGPQYFTEKLFF.